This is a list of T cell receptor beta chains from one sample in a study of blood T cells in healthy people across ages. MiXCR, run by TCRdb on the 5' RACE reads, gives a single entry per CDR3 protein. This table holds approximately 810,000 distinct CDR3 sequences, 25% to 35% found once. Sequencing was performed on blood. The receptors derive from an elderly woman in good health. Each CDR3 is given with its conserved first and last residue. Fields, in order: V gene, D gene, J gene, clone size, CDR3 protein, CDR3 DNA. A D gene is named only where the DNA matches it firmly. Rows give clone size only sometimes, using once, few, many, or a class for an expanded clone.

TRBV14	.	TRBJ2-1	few	CASSQTYTSSGRNEQFF	TGTGCCAGCAGCCAAACGTATACTAGCTCAGGTCGCAATGAGCAGTTCTTC
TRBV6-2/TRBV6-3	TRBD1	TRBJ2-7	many	CASSKTGGLYEQYF	TGTGCCAGCAGCAAGACAGGGGGACTCTACGAGCAGTACTTC
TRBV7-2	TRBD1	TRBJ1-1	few	CASSPHRQGSTEAFF	TGTGCCAGCAGCCCACACCGACAGGGAAGCACTGAAGCTTTCTTT
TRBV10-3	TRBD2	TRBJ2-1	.	CAISERYAGLRGYEQFF	TGTGCCATCAGTGAAAGGTATGCGGGACTAAGGGGCTATGAGCAGTTCTTC
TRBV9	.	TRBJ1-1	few	CASSAPREEAFF	TGTGCCAGCAGCGCACCCAGGGAGGAAGCTTTCTTT
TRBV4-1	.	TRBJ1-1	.	CASSPSGRGDTEAFF	TGCGCCAGCAGCCCGAGCGGCAGGGGTGACACTGAAGCTTTCTTT
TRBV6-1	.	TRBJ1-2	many	CASSSEAGGGYTF	TGTGCCAGCAGCTCGGAAGCAGGCGGTGGCTACACCTTC
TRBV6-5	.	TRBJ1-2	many	CASIDRTGYGYTF	TGTGCCAGCATTGACAGGACTGGATATGGCTACACCTTC
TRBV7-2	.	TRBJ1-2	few	CASSLAGWTAYGYTF	TGTGCCAGCAGCTTAGCCGGTTGGACAGCCTATGGCTACACCTTC
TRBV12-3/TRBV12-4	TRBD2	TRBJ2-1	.	CASSLALPLAASYNEQFF	TGTGCCAGCAGTTTAGCCCTCCCTCTAGCGGCTTCCTACAATGAGCAGTTCTTC
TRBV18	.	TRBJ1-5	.	CASSPEGVQPQHF	TGTGCCAGCTCACCTGAGGGGGTTCAGCCCCAGCATTTT
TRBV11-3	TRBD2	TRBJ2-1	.	CASSPSSLAGGLNEQFF	TGTGCCAGCAGCCCGTCCTCACTAGCGGGGGGGCTCAATGAGCAGTTCTTC
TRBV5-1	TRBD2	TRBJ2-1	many	CASSPYALAGGYNEQFF	TGCGCCAGCAGCCCATACGCTCTAGCGGGGGGTTACAATGAGCAGTTCTTC
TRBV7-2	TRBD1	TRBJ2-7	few	CASSSQGSSYNEQYF	TGTGCCAGCAGCTCACAGGGGAGCTCCTACAATGAGCAGTACTTC
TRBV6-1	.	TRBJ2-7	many	CASSEDIYEQYF	TGTGCCAGCAGTGAGGACATCTACGAGCAGTACTTC
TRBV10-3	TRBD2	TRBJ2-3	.	CAISESKTSGGNTQYF	TGTGCCATCAGTGAGTCAAAGACTAGCGGGGGGAATACGCAGTATTTT
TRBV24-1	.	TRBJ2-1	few	CATSETRTLGNEQFF	TGTGCCACCAGTGAAACGCGTACATTGGGCAATGAGCAGTTCTTC
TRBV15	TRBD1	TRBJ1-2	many	CATSRDSAGTGYGYTF	TGTGCCACCAGCAGAGACTCTGCCGGGACAGGCTATGGCTACACCTTC
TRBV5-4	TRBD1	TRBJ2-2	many	CASSLAQGANTGELFF	TGTGCCAGCAGCTTGGCCCAGGGGGCGAACACCGGGGAGCTGTTTTTT
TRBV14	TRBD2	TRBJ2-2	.	CASSQGRLAGSTGELFF	TGTGCCAGCAGCCAAGGGCGACTAGCGGGGAGCACCGGGGAGCTGTTTTTT
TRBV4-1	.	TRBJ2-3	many	CASSQDRTTQDTQYF	TGCGCCAGCAGCCAAGATCGTACAACCCAAGATACGCAGTATTTT
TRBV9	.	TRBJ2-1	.	CASSVVWGANNEQFF	TGTGCCAGCAGCGTAGTGTGGGGGGCCAACAATGAGCAGTTCTTC
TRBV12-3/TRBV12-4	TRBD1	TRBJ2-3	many	CASRSGQGKDTQYF	TGTGCCAGCAGATCCGGACAGGGTAAAGATACGCAGTATTTT
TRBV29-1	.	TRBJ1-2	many	CSVDGAGSVGYTF	TGCAGCGTTGATGGGGCCGGGTCGGTAGGCTACACCTTC
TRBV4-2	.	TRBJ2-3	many	CASSQLLDGENADTQYF	TGTGCCAGCAGCCAGCTACTAGACGGGGAGAATGCAGATACGCAGTATTTT
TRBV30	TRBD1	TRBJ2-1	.	CAWSRDRFYNEQFF	TGTGCCTGGAGTAGGGACAGATTTTACAATGAGCAGTTCTTC
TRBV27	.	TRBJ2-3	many	CASNPLTALRTDTQYF	TGTGCCAGCAACCCATTAACAGCGCTGCGCACAGATACGCAGTATTTT
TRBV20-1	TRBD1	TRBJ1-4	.	CSAGDSRDTTNEKLFF	TGCAGTGCGGGGGACAGCAGAGATACAACTAATGAAAAACTGTTTTTT
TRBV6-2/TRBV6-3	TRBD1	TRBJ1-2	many	CASSTYHGQGARGYTF	TGTGCCAGCAGCACGTACCACGGACAGGGGGCGCGAGGCTACACCTTC
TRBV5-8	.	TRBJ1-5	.	CASSVRAGRNQPQHF	TGTGCCAGCAGCGTGCGGGCGGGACGGAATCAGCCCCAGCATTTT
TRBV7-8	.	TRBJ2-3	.	CASSERDGFRLNTDTQYF	TGTGCCAGCAGCGAAAGGGACGGATTTCGCTTAAACACAGATACGCAGTATTTT
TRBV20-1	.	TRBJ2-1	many	CSASGPAHPNNEQFF	TGCAGTGCTAGTGGACCAGCGCATCCAAACAATGAGCAGTTCTTC
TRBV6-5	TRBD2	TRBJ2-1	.	CASRDGGGGAVYEQFF	TGTGCCAGCAGAGACGGGGGCGGGGGGGCCGTCTATGAGCAGTTCTTC
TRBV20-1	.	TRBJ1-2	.	CSAPGARDYGYTF	TGCAGTGCCCCCGGAGCCCGGGACTATGGCTACACCTTC
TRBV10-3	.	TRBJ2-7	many	CAISDQDYEQYF	TGTGCCATCAGTGATCAGGACTACGAGCAGTACTTC
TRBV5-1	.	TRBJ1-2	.	CASSSLTAPDYGYTF	TGCGCCAGCAGCTCCCTGACAGCCCCGGACTATGGCTACACCTTC
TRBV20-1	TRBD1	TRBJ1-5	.	CSARAGTGVIEPQHF	TGCAGTGCTAGGGCCGGGACAGGGGTAATTGAGCCCCAGCATTTT
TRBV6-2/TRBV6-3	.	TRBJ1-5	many	CASRKTVSNQPQHF	TGTGCCAGCAGGAAAACAGTAAGCAATCAGCCCCAGCATTTT
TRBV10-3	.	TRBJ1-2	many	CAISPGHGAIGYTF	TGTGCCATCAGTCCGGGACACGGGGCGATCGGCTACACCTTC
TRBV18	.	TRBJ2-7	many	CASSTPDGYEQYF	TGTGCCAGCTCAACACCGGACGGTTACGAGCAGTACTTC
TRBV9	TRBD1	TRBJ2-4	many	CASSTLDRGVNIQYF	TGTGCCAGCAGCACCCTGGACAGGGGAGTTAACATTCAGTACTTC
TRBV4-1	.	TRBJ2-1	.	CASSLGTERFEQFF	TGCGCCAGCAGCCTTGGGACTGAAAGGTTCGAGCAGTTCTTC
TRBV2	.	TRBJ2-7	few	CASGDDAGPSSYEQYF	TGTGCCAGCGGGGATGATGCAGGACCAAGCTCCTACGAGCAGTACTTC
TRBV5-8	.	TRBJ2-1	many	CASSLLAGIYNEQFF	TGTGCCAGCAGCTTGCTGGCGGGCATCTACAATGAGCAGTTCTTC
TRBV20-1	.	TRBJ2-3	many	CSAREPPDTQYF	TGCAGTGCTAGAGAACCACCTGATACGCAGTATTTT
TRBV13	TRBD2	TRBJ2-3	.	CASSFRTSGGSSTDTQYF	TGTGCCAGCAGCTTCCGGACTAGCGGGGGATCTAGCACAGATACGCAGTATTTT
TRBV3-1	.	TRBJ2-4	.	CASRKDSGERYF	TGTGCCAGCAGGAAGGACTCCGGGGAGCGGTACTTC
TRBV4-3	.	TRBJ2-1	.	CASSQESGYEQFF	TGCGCCAGCAGCCAAGAATCAGGATATGAGCAGTTCTTC
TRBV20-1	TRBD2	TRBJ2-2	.	CSAESSGGYTGELFF	TGCAGTGCTGAATCTAGCGGGGGGTACACCGGGGAGCTGTTTTTT
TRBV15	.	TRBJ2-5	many	CAPYRGARETQYF	TGTGCCCCCTACCGGGGGGCTCGAGAGACCCAGTACTTC
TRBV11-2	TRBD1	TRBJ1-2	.	CASRPGGGSGYGYTF	TGTGCCAGCAGACCAGGGGGGGGTTCGGGTTATGGCTACACCTTC
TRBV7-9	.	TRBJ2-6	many	CASSTRGTSGANVLTF	TGTGCCAGCAGCACTCGGGGTACCTCTGGGGCCAACGTCCTGACTTTC
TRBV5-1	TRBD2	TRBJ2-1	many	CASSTGLAGGHEQFF	TGCGCCAGCAGCACGGGACTAGCGGGGGGGCATGAGCAGTTCTTC
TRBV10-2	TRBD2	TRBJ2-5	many	CARGTSGGETQYF	TGCGCCAGGGGGACTAGCGGGGGAGAGACCCAGTACTTC
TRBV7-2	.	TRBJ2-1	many	CASSPLGSHNEQFF	TGTGCCAGCAGCCCCTTAGGTAGCCACAATGAGCAGTTCTTC